This T cell receptor beta chain came from a study of shared clonotypes between healthy human individuals. Study summary: CD4 naive and memory got three plates each, CD8 naive two, CD8 memory one. Findings and limits, study-wide: The donor pool, a small one, limited the genetic and exposure-history diversity represented.

Naive CD8 cells were CD45RO-negative, positively selected for CCR7, excluding terminally differentiated effector memory CD45RA+ cells. Repertoires were generated with immunoSEQ multiplex PCR, while TCRdb's copy carries only in-frame clones and drops some. Among some 2,000,000 clones listed, about 95% were seen once. The CDR3 sequence is 17 residues long. This clone has only one observation. The antigen is not known. The sequencing sample was made of naive CD8+ T cells sorted from blood. J is TRBJ2-1 and V is TRBV21-1; TRBD2, the table's D call, was not compared with the DNA. TRBV21-1 is reported as a pseudogene. The TCR comes from a man aged 18-30 years in good health. The CDR3 spells CASSKALLAGGPREQFF. DNA of the CDR3: TGTGCCAGCAGCAAAGCCCTACTAGCGGGGGGCCCTAGAGAGCAGTTCTTC.